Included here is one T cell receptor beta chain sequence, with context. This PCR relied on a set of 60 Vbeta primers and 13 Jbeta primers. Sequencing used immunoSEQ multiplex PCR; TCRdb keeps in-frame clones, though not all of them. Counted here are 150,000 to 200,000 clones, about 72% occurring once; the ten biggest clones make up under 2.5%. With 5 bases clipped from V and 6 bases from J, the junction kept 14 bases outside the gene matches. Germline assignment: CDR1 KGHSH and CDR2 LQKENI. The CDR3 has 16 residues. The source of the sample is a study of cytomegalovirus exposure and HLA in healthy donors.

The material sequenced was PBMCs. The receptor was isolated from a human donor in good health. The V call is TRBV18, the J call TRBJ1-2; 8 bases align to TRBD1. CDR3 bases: TGTGCCAGCTCAGGATCGGACAGGGTAAGGCTGGATGGCTACACCTTC. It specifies CASSGSDRVRLDGYTF.